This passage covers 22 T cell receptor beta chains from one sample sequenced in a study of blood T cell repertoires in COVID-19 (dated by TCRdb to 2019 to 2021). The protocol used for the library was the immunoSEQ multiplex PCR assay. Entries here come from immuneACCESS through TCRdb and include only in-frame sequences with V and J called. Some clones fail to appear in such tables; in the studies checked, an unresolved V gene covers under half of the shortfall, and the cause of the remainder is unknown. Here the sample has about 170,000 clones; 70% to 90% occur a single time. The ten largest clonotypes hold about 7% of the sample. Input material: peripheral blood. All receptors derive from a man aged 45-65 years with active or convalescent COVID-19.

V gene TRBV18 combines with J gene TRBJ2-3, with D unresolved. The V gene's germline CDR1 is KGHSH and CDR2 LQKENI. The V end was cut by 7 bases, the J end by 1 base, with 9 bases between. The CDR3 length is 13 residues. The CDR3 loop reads CASFSSGTDTQYF. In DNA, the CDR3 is TGTGCCAGCTTCTCGTCCGGCACAGATACGCAGTATTTT.

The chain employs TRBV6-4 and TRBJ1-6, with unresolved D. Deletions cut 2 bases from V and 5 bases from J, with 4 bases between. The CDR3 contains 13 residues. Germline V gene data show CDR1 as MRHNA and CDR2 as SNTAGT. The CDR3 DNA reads TGTGCCAGCAGTGACCGTCATAATTCACCCCTCCACTTT. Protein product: CASSDRHNSPLHF.

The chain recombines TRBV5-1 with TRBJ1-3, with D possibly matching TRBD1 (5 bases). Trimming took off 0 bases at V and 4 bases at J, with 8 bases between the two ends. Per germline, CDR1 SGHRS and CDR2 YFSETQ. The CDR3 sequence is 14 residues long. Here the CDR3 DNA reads TGCGCCAGCAGCTTGGTGCAGGGAGGAAACACCATATATTTT. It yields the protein CASSLVQGGNTIYF.

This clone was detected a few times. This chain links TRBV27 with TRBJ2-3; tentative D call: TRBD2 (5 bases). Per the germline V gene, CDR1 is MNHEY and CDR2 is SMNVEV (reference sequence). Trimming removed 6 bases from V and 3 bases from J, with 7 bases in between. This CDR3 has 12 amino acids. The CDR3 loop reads CASSRTTDTQYF. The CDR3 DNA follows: TGTGCCAGCAGCCGGACTACAGATACGCAGTATTTT.

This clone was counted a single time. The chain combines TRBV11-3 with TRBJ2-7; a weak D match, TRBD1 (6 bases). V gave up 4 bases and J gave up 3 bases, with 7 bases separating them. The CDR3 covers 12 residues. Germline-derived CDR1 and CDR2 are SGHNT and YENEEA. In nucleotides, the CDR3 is TGTGCCAGCAGCTCGGACAGCTACGAGCAGTACTTC. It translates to CASSSDSYEQYF.

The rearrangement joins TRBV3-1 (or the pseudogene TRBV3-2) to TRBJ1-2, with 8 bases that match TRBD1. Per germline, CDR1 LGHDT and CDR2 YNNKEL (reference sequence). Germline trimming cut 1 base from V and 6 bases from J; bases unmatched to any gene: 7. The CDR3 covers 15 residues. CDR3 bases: TGTGCCAGCAGCCAAGTAATGGACAGGGTCGATGGCTACACCTTC. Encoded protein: CASSQVMDRVDGYTF.

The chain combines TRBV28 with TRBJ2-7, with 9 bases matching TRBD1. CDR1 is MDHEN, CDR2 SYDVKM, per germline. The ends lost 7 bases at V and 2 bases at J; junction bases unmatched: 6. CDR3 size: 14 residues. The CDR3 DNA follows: TGTGCCAGCATACCGGGACAGGGTCCCTACGAGCAGTACTTC. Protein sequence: CASIPGQGPYEQYF.

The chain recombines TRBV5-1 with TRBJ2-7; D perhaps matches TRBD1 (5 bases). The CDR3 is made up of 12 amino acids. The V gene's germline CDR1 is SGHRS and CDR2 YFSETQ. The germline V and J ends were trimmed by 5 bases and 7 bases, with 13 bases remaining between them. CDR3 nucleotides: TGCGCCAGCAGTATGGAGCAGGGAGAGCAGTACTTC. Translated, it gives CASSMEQGEQYF.

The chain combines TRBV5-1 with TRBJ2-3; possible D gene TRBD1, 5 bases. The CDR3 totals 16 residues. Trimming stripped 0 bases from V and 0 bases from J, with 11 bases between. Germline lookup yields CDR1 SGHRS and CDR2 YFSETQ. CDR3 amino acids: CASSLGPGYSTDTQYF. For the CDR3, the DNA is TGCGCCAGCAGCTTGGGGCCAGGGTACAGCACAGATACGCAGTATTTT.

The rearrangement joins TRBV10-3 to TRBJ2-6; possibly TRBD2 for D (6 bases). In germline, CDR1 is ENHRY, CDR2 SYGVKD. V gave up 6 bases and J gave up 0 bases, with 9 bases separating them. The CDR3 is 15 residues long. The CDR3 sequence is CAIRSGDSGANVLTF. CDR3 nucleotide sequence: TGTGCCATCAGATCGGGAGACTCTGGGGCCAACGTCCTGACTTTC.

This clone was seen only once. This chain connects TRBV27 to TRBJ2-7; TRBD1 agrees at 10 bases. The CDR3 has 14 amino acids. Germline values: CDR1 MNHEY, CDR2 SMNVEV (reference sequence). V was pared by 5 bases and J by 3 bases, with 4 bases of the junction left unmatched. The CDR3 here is CASSRTGGNYEQYF. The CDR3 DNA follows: TGTGCCAGCAGTCGGACAGGGGGAAACTACGAGCAGTACTTC.

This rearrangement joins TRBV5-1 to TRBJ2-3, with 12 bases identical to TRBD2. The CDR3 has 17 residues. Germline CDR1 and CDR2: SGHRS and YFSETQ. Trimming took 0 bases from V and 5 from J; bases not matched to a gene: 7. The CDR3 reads CASSLDASGRARDTQYF. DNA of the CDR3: TGCGCCAGCAGCTTGGACGCTAGCGGGAGGGCCAGAGATACGCAGTATTTT. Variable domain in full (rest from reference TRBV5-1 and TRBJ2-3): KAGVTQTPRYLIKTRGQQVTLSCSPISGHRSVSWYQQTPGQGLQFLFEYFSETQRNKGNFPGRFSGRQFSNSRSEMNVSTLELGDSALYLCASSLDASGRARDTQYFGPGTRLTVL.

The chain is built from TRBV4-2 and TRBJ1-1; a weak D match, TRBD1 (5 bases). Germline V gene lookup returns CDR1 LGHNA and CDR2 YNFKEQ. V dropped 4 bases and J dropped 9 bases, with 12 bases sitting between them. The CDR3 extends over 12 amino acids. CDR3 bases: TGTGCCAGCAGCCCGGGGGGGGAAAAAGCTTTCTTT. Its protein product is CASSPGGEKAFF.

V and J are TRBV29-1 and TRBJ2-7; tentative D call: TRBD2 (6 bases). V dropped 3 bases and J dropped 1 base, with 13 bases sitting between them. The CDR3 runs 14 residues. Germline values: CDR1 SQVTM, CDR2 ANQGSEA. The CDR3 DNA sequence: TGCAGCGTTGAGGGATCGGGGGAATCCTACGAGCAGTACTTC. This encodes CSVEGSGESYEQYF.

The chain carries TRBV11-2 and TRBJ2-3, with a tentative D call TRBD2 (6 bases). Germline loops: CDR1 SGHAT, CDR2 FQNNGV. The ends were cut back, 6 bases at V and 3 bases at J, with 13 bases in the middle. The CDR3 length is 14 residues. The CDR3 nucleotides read TGTGCCAGCAGACCGGGACTGTCGACAGATACGCAGTATTTT. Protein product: CASRPGLSTDTQYF.

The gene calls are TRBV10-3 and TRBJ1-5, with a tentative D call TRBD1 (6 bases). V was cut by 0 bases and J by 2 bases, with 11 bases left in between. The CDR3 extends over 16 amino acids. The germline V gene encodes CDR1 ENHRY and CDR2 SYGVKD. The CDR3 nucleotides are TGTGCCATCAGTGAGTCGACCAGGGGACGCAATCAGCCCCAGCATTTT. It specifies CAISESTRGRNQPQHF.

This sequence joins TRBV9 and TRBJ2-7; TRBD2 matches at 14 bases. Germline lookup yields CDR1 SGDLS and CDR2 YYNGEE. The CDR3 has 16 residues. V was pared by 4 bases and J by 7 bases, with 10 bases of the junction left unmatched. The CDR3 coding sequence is TGTGCCAGCAGCTTCATGGGACTAGCGGGAGCAGGAGAGCAGTACTTC. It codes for CASSFMGLAGAGEQYF.

CDR3 bases: TGTGCCAGCAGTTTAGACTTCGATCAGCCCCAGCATTTT. This gives the protein CASSLDFDQPQHF. The chain uses TRBV6-5 and TRBJ1-5; D not certain. This CDR3 has 13 residues. Germline CDR1 and CDR2: MNHEY and SVGAGI. Deletions cut 4 bases from V and 5 bases from J, with 9 bases between.

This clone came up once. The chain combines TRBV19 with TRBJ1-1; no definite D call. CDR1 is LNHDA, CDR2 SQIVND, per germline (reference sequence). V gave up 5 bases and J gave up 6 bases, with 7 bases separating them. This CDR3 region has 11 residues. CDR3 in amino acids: CASSERAEAFF. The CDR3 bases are TGTGCCAGTAGTGAGAGGGCTGAAGCTTTCTTT.

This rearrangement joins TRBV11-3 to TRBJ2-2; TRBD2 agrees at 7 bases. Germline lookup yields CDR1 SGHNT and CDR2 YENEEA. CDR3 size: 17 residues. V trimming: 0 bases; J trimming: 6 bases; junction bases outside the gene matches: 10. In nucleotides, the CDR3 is TGTGCCAGCAGCTTAGACCATGGCGGGAGAAAGGCCGGGGAGCTGTTTTTT. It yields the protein CASSLDHGGRKAGELFF.

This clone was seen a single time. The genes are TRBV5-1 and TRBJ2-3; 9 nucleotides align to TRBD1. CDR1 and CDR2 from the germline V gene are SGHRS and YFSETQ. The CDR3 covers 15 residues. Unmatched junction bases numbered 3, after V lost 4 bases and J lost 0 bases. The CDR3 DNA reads TGCGCCAGCAGCGTACAGGGGGCTAGCACAGATACGCAGTATTTT. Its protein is CASSVQGASTDTQYF.

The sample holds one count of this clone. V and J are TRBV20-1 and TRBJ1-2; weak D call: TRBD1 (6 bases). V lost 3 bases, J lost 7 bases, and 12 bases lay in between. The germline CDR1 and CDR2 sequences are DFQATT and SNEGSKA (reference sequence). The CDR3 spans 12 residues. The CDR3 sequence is CSASPGGAGYTF. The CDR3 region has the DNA TGCAGTGCTAGTCCCGGGGGGGCTGGCTACACCTTC.